Presented here are 30 T cell receptor beta chains from one specimen sequenced in a study of regulatory T cells in long-lasting Graves disease. Through Arm-PCR of CDR3 regions and iRepertoire HTBI primers, TCR beta libraries were built. Via MiXCR, TCRdb re-called the multiplex PCR reads, giving one row per CDR3 protein. The sample has fewer than 400,000 distinct CDR3 sequences, 15% to 20% seen once. Regarding time point: newly diagnosed GD, antithyroid drugs for less than 3 months. The TCR library was prepared using RNA isolated from PBMCs. Sequencing used peripheral blood mononuclear cells (PBMCs), obtained at new diagnosis, from a patient treated with antithyroid drugs. These receptors came from a female donor with Graves disease.

This clonotype was picked up many times. The chain recombines TRBV4-2 with TRBJ2-2; 8 bases are shared with TRBD2. The CDR3 has 17 residues. V dropped 2 bases and J dropped 6; count of bases not matched to a gene: 11. CDR1 is LGHNA, CDR2 YNFKEQ, per germline. CDR3 DNA: TGTGCCAGCAGCCAATCGCAGCCGGGACTAGGTCCCGGGGAGCTGTTTTTT. Translated: CASSQSQPGLGPGELFF.

This clonotype came up many times. The chain has TRBV12-5 and TRBJ1-1; a possible D gene is TRBD1 (5 bases). The V end was cut by 6 bases, the J end by 4 bases, with 15 bases between. Looked up from germline, CDR1 is LGHNT and CDR2 is FRNRAP. The CDR3 runs to 14 residues. CDR3 sequence reads: CASGIGEGGTEAFF. The CDR3 bases are TGTGCTAGTGGCATAGGGGAGGGCGGCACTGAAGCTTTCTTT.

This clonotype appeared once. The chain couples TRBV11-2 to TRBJ2-1, with 9 bases aligning to TRBD2. Germline V gives CDR1 SGHAT, CDR2 FQNNGV. V shed 3 bases and J 6 bases; nucleotides not matched to a gene: 9. There are 16 residues in the CDR3. The CDR3 here is CASSFLTSGFTNEQFF. The CDR3 coding sequence is TGTGCCAGCAGCTTCCTCACTAGCGGGTTCACCAATGAGCAGTTCTTC.

On this clonotype: This is likely an artifact of a read error, given a far larger clone one base away. The V call is TRBV2, the J call TRBJ2-1, with 11 bases lining up with TRBD2. The J call may be in error: the DNA end matches TRBJ2-5 better. In germline, CDR1 is SNHLY, CDR2 FYNNEI. The CDR3 is 15 residues long. CDR3 sequence reads: CASRRGLAGGETQYF. The CDR3 DNA reads as TGTGCCAGCAGGAGAGGGCTAGCGGGAGGAGAGACCCAGTACTTC.

This clonotype came up many times. This chain connects TRBV7-6 to TRBJ2-3; unclear D gene. Deletions cut 4 bases from V and 4 bases from J, with 9 bases between. CDR3 length: 13 amino acids. Germline V gene sequence: CDR1 SGHVS, CDR2 FNYEAQ. CDR3 loop: CASSWALADTQYF. CDR3 DNA sequence: TGTGCCAGCAGCTGGGCATTGGCAGATACGCAGTATTTT.

This clonotype was detected a few times. This chain uses TRBV4-2 with TRBJ2-3; D ambiguous. Germline values: CDR1 LGHNA, CDR2 YNFKEQ. Between the trimmed V and J ends, which lost 0 bases and 1 base, there was a span of 5 bases. The CDR3 is 14 residues long. CDR3 loop: CASSQDMGTDTQYF. The CDR3 coding sequence is TGTGCCAGCAGCCAAGATATGGGCACAGATACGCAGTATTTT.

In this sample, this clonotype turned up many times. This chain joins TRBV29-1 and TRBJ1-2; D is perhaps TRBD1 (6 bases). Germline values: CDR1 SQVTM, CDR2 ANQGSEA. The CDR3 consists of 13 residues. V was clipped by 3 bases and J by 2 bases, with 10 bases between them. The CDR3 spells CSVDVRGNYGYTF. In nucleotides, the CDR3 is TGCAGCGTTGATGTCAGGGGAAACTATGGCTACACCTTC.

Many counts were recorded for this clonotype. The chain joins TRBV29-1 to TRBJ1-2; 10 bases agree with TRBD1. The V segment lost 4 bases and the J segment 8 bases; nucleotides outside the gene matches: 7. The length of the CDR3 is 13 residues. Germline CDR1 and CDR2: SQVTM and ANQGSEA. CDR3 DNA sequence: TGCAGCGTTGGGGGCGGGACAGGGGAGGGCTACACCTTC. Residues: CSVGGGTGEGYTF.

This clonotype came up many times. The chain joins TRBV7-9 to TRBJ1-1; D call uncertain. The CDR3 spans 14 residues. The germline V and J ends were trimmed by 2 bases and 0 bases, with 7 bases remaining between them. Germline assignment: CDR1 SEHNR and CDR2 FQNEAQ (reference sequence). CDR3 protein: CASSLTAMNTEAFF. For the CDR3, the DNA is TGTGCCAGCAGCTTAACAGCTATGAACACTGAAGCTTTCTTT.

In this sample, this clonotype turned up many times. The chain employs TRBV9 and TRBJ2-7; no clear D. V shed 0 bases and J shed 0 bases, with 10 bases lying between them. Germline values: CDR1 SGDLS, CDR2 YYNGEE. The CDR3 sequence is 15 residues long. The CDR3 loop is CASSVGSAVSYEQYF. CDR3 DNA: TGTGCCAGCAGCGTAGGATCGGCCGTCTCCTACGAGCAGTACTTC.

As for this clonotype: This may be a read error, as it is one base from a much larger clone. This chain connects TRBV24-1 to TRBJ2-7; 7 bases line up with TRBD1. V shed 9 bases, J shed 3 bases, and the junction held 10 bases outside the gene matches. The CDR3 is 14 residues long. From germline, CDR1 is KGHDR and CDR2 SFDVKD. CDR3 amino acids: CATGADRPLYEQYF. The CDR3, as DNA: TGTGCCACCGGGGCGGACAGGCCTCTCTACGAGCAGTACTTC.

This clonotype came up a few times. V usage is TRBV14 and J usage is TRBJ2-3, with a weak D call TRBD2 (5 bases). This CDR3 comprises 15 residues. Germline values: CDR1 SGHDN, CDR2 FVKESK. Trimming pared 4 bases from V and 4 bases from J, leaving 15 bases between. The CDR3 sequence is CASSRYTREADTQYF. CDR3 in DNA: TGTGCCAGCAGCCGATACACTAGAGAGGCAGATACGCAGTATTTT.

In its sample, this clonotype was seen a few times. This sequence joins TRBV18 and TRBJ1-2; tentatively, D is TRBD1 (5 bases). V gave up 5 bases and J gave up 10 bases, with 17 bases separating them. CDR1 KGHSH and CDR2 LQKENI come from the germline V gene. The CDR3 extends over 13 amino acids. The CDR3 protein is CASSSLRGDDYTF. The CDR3 DNA is TGTGCCAGCTCATCACTTAGGGGTGATGACTACACCTTC.

This clonotype has only one observation. The V gene is TRBV15, the J gene TRBJ2-7, with a possible D match to TRBD2 (5 bases). The CDR3 spans 13 residues. Germline values: CDR1 LNHNV, CDR2 YYDKDF (reference sequence). V gave up 3 bases and J gave up 2 bases, with 8 bases separating them. The CDR3, as DNA: TGTGCCACCAGCAGGGGAGACACCTACGAGCAGTACTTC. It specifies CATSRGDTYEQYF.

This clonotype was counted many times. The chain recombines TRBV12-3 or TRBV12-4 with TRBJ1-1; 9 bases align to TRBD1. CDR3 length: 15 amino acids. The J segment lost 8 bases and the V segment lost 5 bases, leaving 12 bases of the junction unmatched. The CDR3 coding sequence is TGTGCCAGCAGTCCTACAGGGGGCCTTTTCACCGAAGCTTTCTTT. Translation gives CASSPTGGLFTEAFF.

This clonotype was seen repeatedly, ten times or more. This chain uses TRBV6-2 or TRBV6-3 with TRBJ2-7, with a weak D call TRBD2 (6 bases). CDR3 length equals 18 residues. The germline V and J ends were trimmed by 4 bases and 0 bases, with 22 bases remaining between them. The germline V gene has CDR1 MNHEY and CDR2 SVGEGT. CDR3 residues: CASSSGEREILSSYEQYF. CDR3 nucleotide sequence: TGTGCCAGCAGTTCCGGGGAACGGGAGATCCTCAGCTCCTACGAGCAGTACTTC.

The CDR3 DNA follows: TGTGCCAGCAGCTTGGTTGATCAAGAGACCCAGTACTTC. Amino acids: CASSLVDQETQYF. The chain couples TRBV7-6 to TRBJ2-5; no reliable D call. There are 13 residues in the CDR3. Germline V gene sequence: CDR1 SGHVS, CDR2 FNYEAQ. Trimming shortened V by 3 bases and J by 2 bases, and 7 bases separated the two germline ends.

The J gene is TRBJ2-4, the V gene TRBV4-1; perhaps TRBD2 as D (5 bases). The CDR3 is made up of 17 amino acids. V shed 0 bases and J shed 1 base, with 13 bases lying between them. The germline CDR1 and CDR2 sequences are MGHRA and YSYEKL. The CDR3 protein is CASSQDRYREAKNIQYF. The CDR3 region has the DNA TGCGCCAGCAGCCAAGATCGGTATAGGGAGGCCAAAAACATTCAGTACTTC.

The table lists this clonotype with a few counts. This chain connects TRBV7-6 to TRBJ2-1; tentatively, D is TRBD1 or TRBD2 (5 bases each). The CDR3 covers 14 residues. The germline V gene encodes CDR1 SGHVS and CDR2 FNYEAQ. V gave up 5 bases and J gave up 10 bases, with 18 bases separating them. CDR3 DNA sequence: TGTGCCAGCAGCCAGACGGGGCTAGACGACGAGCAGTTCTTC. Amino acid sequence: CASSQTGLDDEQFF.

This clonotype was seen more than once but under ten times. The chain uses TRBV7-9 and TRBJ2-3; D may be TRBD2 (6 bases). In germline, CDR1 is SEHNR, CDR2 FQNEAQ (reference sequence). The CDR3 covers 13 residues. The ends were cut back, 10 bases at V and 5 bases at J, with 16 bases in the middle. The CDR3 sequence is CATGEVAGDTQYF. The CDR3 DNA follows: TGTGCCACTGGGGAGGTAGCCGGAGATACGCAGTATTTT. Supplemented by reference TRBV7-9 and TRBJ2-3, the full variable domain reads DTGVSQNPRHKITKRGQNVTFRCDPISEHNRLYWYRQTLGQGPEFLTYFQNEAQLEKSRLLSDRFSAERPKGSFSTLEIQRTEQGDSAMYLCATGEVAGDTQYFGPGTRLTVL.

This clonotype was counted ten times or more. The DNA for the CDR3 is TGTGCCACCAGCTCCTGGCTCCTGAGCACAGATACGCAGTATTTT. It codes for CATSSWLLSTDTQYF. V gene TRBV15 combines with J gene TRBJ2-3; the D is unclear. The V gene lost 5 bases and the J gene lost 0 bases, with 12 bases spanning the gap. CDR3 length: 15 amino acids. Germline CDR1 reads LNHNV; CDR2 reads YYDKDF (reference sequence). The full variable domain, its missing parts supplied by reference TRBV15 and TRBJ2-3, is DAMVIQNPRYQVTQFGKPVTLSCSQTLNHNVMYWYQQKSSQAPKLLFHYYDKDFNNEADTPDNFQSRRPNTSFCFLDIRSPGLGDTAMYLCATSSWLLSTDTQYFGPGTRLTVL.

This rearrangement joins TRBV29-1 to TRBJ2-2, with TRBD1 matching 7 bases. V was pared by 6 bases and J by 0 bases, with 4 bases of the junction left unmatched. This CDR3 has 14 residues. CDR1 and CDR2 from the germline V gene are SQVTM and ANQGSEA. CDR3 DNA: TGCAGCGTAACACAGGGGACGAACACCGGGGAGCTGTTTTTT. Its protein product is CSVTQGTNTGELFF.

Comment on this clonotype: One end of the junction fails to match germline, which may point to a read error. This chain links TRBV3-1 with TRBJ2-7; TRBD2 agrees at 12 bases. Germline values: CDR1 LGHDT, CDR2 YNNKEL (reference sequence). This CDR3 has 16 amino acids. The CDR3 loop reads CASSQARLAGDYEQYF. CDR3 nucleotide sequence: TGCGCCAGCAGCCAAGCTCGACTAGCGGGAGACTACGAGCAGTACTTC.

In this sample, this clonotype turned up many times. This rearrangement joins TRBV19 to TRBJ2-1; the D gene is possibly TRBD2 (5 bases). Per germline, CDR1 LNHDA and CDR2 SQIVND (reference sequence). The CDR3 is made up of 14 amino acids. Trimming took off 5 bases at V and 5 bases at J, with 13 bases between the two ends. CDR3 in DNA: TGTGCCAGTAGTTCGAACGGACTCGACAATGAGCAGTTCTTC. Protein sequence: CASSSNGLDNEQFF.

This clonotype showed up just a few times. The rearrangement links TRBV10-3 to TRBJ2-1; 9 bases agree with TRBD2. V gave up 3 bases and J gave up 7 bases; unmatched junction bases: 13. The germline V gene has CDR1 ENHRY and CDR2 SYGVKD. The CDR3 extends over 17 amino acids. CDR3 nucleotides: TGTGCCATCAGTGACCCCCTCGGGACTAGCAGTGTGAATGAGCAGTTCTTC. This sequence encodes CAISDPLGTSSVNEQFF.

The sample holds many counts of this clonotype. V gene TRBV24-1 combines with J gene TRBJ2-5; D is unresolved. This CDR3 has 13 residues. Germline CDR1 KGHDR, CDR2 SFDVKD. V was pared by 7 bases and J by 2 bases, with 10 bases between. CDR3 bases: TGTGCCACCAGAGGACGGGCTCAAGAGACCCAGTACTTC. Its protein is CATRGRAQETQYF.

About this clonotype: Being one base from a much bigger clone, this may be a read error. The rearrangement uses TRBV9 and TRBJ2-2, with 10 bases fitting TRBD2. The CDR3 is 15 amino acids. The V gene's germline CDR1 is SGDLS and CDR2 YYNGEE. The CDR3 nucleotides read TGTGCCGGCAGACCAGGAGCGGGAGGGCCCGGGGAGCTGTTTTTT. It codes for CAGRPGAGGPGELFF.

This clonotype was seen more than once but under ten times. The CDR3 end shows no conserved phenylalanine or tryptophan, and so a read error is likely. V is TRBV30 and J is TRBJ1-5; TRBD1 might be the D (5 bases). This CDR3 has 13 residues. CDR1 and CDR2 from the germline V gene are GTSNPN and SVGIG (reference sequence). V was cut by 1 base and J by 7 bases, with 11 bases left in between. The CDR3 bases are TGTGCCTGGAGTGGAGGGGCCAACCAGCCCCAGCATCTT. This codes for CAWSGGANQPQHL.

For the CDR3, the DNA is TGCGCCAGCAGCGGAACAGGGGGATATAATGAAAAACTGTTTTTT. It is translated as CASSGTGGYNEKLFF. The chain combines TRBV5-1 with TRBJ1-4, with TRBD1 matching over 8 bases. There are 15 residues in the CDR3. After removal of 4 bases from V and 4 bases from J, the junction contained 6 bases not matched to a gene. The germline gives CDR1 SGHRS, CDR2 YFSETQ. The full variable domain, its missing parts supplied by reference TRBV5-1 and TRBJ1-4, is KAGVTQTPRYLIKTRGQQVTLSCSPISGHRSVSWYQQTPGQGLQFLFEYFSETQRNKGNFPGRFSGRQFSNSRSEMNVSTLELGDSALYLCASSGTGGYNEKLFFGSGTQLSVL.

To note about this clonotype: It differs at one base from a far larger clone, so likely a read error. The chain joins TRBV2 to TRBJ2-1; maybe TRBD2 (5 bases). The DNA end is more similar to TRBJ2-3, so the J call may be wrong. Germline loops: CDR1 SNHLY, CDR2 FYNNEI. CDR3 length: 13 residues. CDR3 residues: CASTGLETDTQYF. The DNA of the CDR3 is TGTGCCAGCACGGGGTTAGAAACAGATACGCAGTATTTT.